This T cell receptor (beta chain) was identified in a study of cytomegalovirus exposure and HLA in healthy donors. Overall study context: Within the Caucasian-associated ancestry cluster were 81% of the roughly 430 genotyped donors.

The CDR3 consists of 13 residues. J lost 3 bases, V lost 5 bases, and 6 bases had no gene match. Germline CDR1 and CDR2: GTSNPN and SVGIG (reference sequence). Study-wide results and caveats: In vitro experiments confirmed that three CMV-associated chains were specific for CMV antigens. Across donors, presence/absence analyses took sequencing depth to be roughly uniform. In an earlier analysis, in roughly 580 donors, most V segments appeared productive either ~87% or ~30% of the time.

PCR was performed using 60 Vbeta and 13 Jbeta primers. Produced via immunoSEQ multiplex PCR; TCRdb's table is partial and in-frame only. The sample consists of 150,000 to 200,000 clones, 79% of them appearing once. Notes on this clone: Its antigen is unidentified.

Sequencing used PBMCs. The chain has TRBV30 and TRBJ1-1; 7 nucleotides match TRBD1. The source of this sequence is a woman aged 40 to 49 in good health and CMV-seronegative. In DNA form, the CDR3 reads TGTGCCTGGCGAGGGCAGGGGGACACTGAAGCTTTCTTT. Residues: CAWRGQGDTEAFF. The whole variable domain, filled in from reference TRBV30 and TRBJ1-1, reads SQTIHQWPATLVQPVGSPLSLECTVEGTSNPNLYWYRQAAGRGLQLLFYSVGIGQISSEVPQNLSASRPQDRQFILSSKKLLLSDSGFYLCAWRGQGDTEAFFGQGTRLTVV.